The 8 T cell receptor beta chains below were found in one sample sequenced in a study of T cell repertoires in cytomegalovirus infection. Their specific antigens are unknown. MiXCR was run by TCRdb on the reads, yielding one entry per CDR3 protein. The sample yields about 920,000 distinct CDR3 sequences, roughly 30% seen once. Source: cultured CD8+ T cells from PBMCs, taken from culture after CMV antigen stimulation. These receptors were collected from a human donor in good health (CMV status not recorded). Some clones in this sample may be carry-over from other donors' samples.

This clonotype was found many times. This chain uses TRBV7-8 with TRBJ1-4; perhaps TRBD1 as D (6 bases). V lost 3 bases and J lost 4, with 15 bases in between. This CDR3 comprises 16 residues. CDR1 is SGHVS and CDR2 is FQNEAQ in the germline V gene. DNA of the CDR3: TGTGCCAGCAGCTTGGACCCCGGGACATATAATGAAAAACTGTTTTTT. It yields the protein CASSLDPGTYNEKLFF.

The rearrangement uses TRBV6-2 or TRBV6-3 and TRBJ1-4; no clear D gene. Germline V gene lookup returns CDR1 MNHEY and CDR2 SVGEGT. V was trimmed by 0 bases and J by 4 bases, leaving 12 bases between them. CDR3 length equals 16 residues. The CDR3 DNA follows: TGTGCCAGCAGTTACTCGGCGGACGGCCGTAATGAAAAACTGTTTTTT. Translating it yields CASSYSADGRNEKLFF.

This clonotype turned up a few times. The V call is TRBV12-3 or TRBV12-4, the J call TRBJ2-2; TRBD2 aligns across 9 bases. The V segment lost 4 bases and the J segment 3 bases; nucleotides outside the gene matches: 6. The CDR3 runs to 16 residues. The chain's CDR3 is CASSSAGGRHTGELFF. CDR3 DNA sequence: TGTGCCAGCAGTTCCGCGGGGGGGCGACACACCGGGGAGCTGTTTTTT.

This chain links TRBV7-9 with TRBJ2-1; D possibly corresponds to TRBD2 (5 bases). Germline-derived CDR1 and CDR2 are SEHNR and FQNEAQ (reference sequence). V gave up 5 bases and J gave up 7 bases, with 18 bases separating them. The CDR3 sequence is 15 residues long. The DNA for the CDR3 is TGTGCCAGCAGCCCATCTGAGTGGACTCGGAATGAGCAGTTCTTC. This gives the protein CASSPSEWTRNEQFF. Together with reference TRBV7-9 and TRBJ2-1, the CDR3 gives the full variable domain: DTGVSQNPRHKITKRGQNVTFRCDPISEHNRLYWYRQTLGQGPEFLTYFQNEAQLEKSRLLSDRFSAERPKGSFSTLEIQRTEQGDSAMYLCASSPSEWTRNEQFFGPGTRLTVL.

The V gene is TRBV19, the J gene TRBJ2-7; unclear D gene. Per the germline V gene, CDR1 is LNHDA and CDR2 is SQIVND (reference sequence). The CDR3 runs to 14 residues. V lost 3 bases to trimming and J lost 1 base, with 10 bases between them. CDR3 loop: CASSISSGSYEQYV. CDR3 DNA: TGTGCCAGTAGTATTTCTTCCGGATCCTACGAGCAGTACGTC.

The V gene is TRBV12-3 or TRBV12-4, the J gene TRBJ2-7; 10 positions match TRBD1. Trimming at V came to 7 bases and at J to 2 bases, leaving 8 bases not matched to a gene. CDR3 length: 15 residues. In DNA, the CDR3 is TGTGCCAGCAAGACGGGACAGGGGTCTACCTACGAGCAGTACTTC. Translating it yields CASKTGQGSTYEQYF.

The chain is built from TRBV10-3 and TRBJ2-3, with 11 bases matching TRBD2. The germline gives CDR1 ENHRY, CDR2 SYGVKD. This CDR3 has 17 amino acids. The trim removed 4 bases at V and 0 bases at J, leaving 6 bases unmatched. CDR3 residues: CAISGELAGVSTDTQYF. The CDR3 bases are TGTGCCATCAGTGGGGAACTAGCGGGGGTTAGCACAGATACGCAGTATTTT.

This clonotype was seen only a few times. The chain recombines TRBV2 with TRBJ2-1; TRBD2 matches 12 bases. Losses at the gene ends were 10 bases for V and 5 bases for J; bases not matched to a gene: 9. In germline, CDR1 is SNHLY, CDR2 FYNNEI. The CDR3 has 15 residues. The CDR3 nucleotides read TGTGCCATCCTGACCAGGACTAGCGGGGACAATGAGCAGTTCTTC. It is translated as CAILTRTSGDNEQFF.